This T cell receptor beta chain is drawn from a study of blood T cells in healthy people across ages (dated by TCRdb to 2015 to 2017). For the study in its entirety: In model experiments, template switching captured roughly one uniquely barcoded TCR beta cDNA molecule for every two T cells. Donors of different ages were randomly distributed across sequencing lanes to avoid experimental bias. Two additional independent replicas of 1 million unique cDNA reads from the same blood draw were analyzed for two donors (one aged 18 to 30 and one aged 80 or older). The donors were divided into four age groups: young (average roughly 17 years), middle-aged (around 41), aged (around 67) and long-lived (around 80). The study measured age-related changes in TCR beta repertoire diversity using deep sequencing normalized with unique cDNA molecular identifiers.

The paper as a whole reports these results and caveats: The long-lived group showed more naive CD4+ T cells, fewer expanded clones and increased TCR diversity than the aged group, suggesting age selection. Observed TCR beta diversity per million T cells fell roughly linearly with age, and a significant reduction was already apparent by age around 40. Observed TCR beta diversity correlated strongly with the percentage of naive T cells measured by flow cytometry. Estimates of total diversity based on one million sequenced T cells were regarded as lower bounds and as underestimates. Since profiling was done on bulk unsorted PBMCs, naive and antigen-experienced compartments could not be conclusively compared. The CMV infection status of donors was not known, potentially confounding age-related changes in expanded clonotypes.

This clonotype occurred a few times. Its antigen specificity is not known. Per-base qualities were not stored, and no clone one base away is much larger. Library preparation was by 5' RACE. TCRdb names Illumina HiSeq 2500 as the instrument used. A second PCR of 7 to 11 cycles was performed with a sample-barcoded 5' primer and a J-beta primer mix. A unique molecular identifier was introduced onto each TCR beta cDNA molecule by a template-switch 5' adaptor carrying 12 random nucleotides. Each sample yielded at least 3 million CDR3-containing paired-end reads. The Mint cDNA synthesis kit, primed by a TRBC-specific oligonucleotide, was used to synthesize first-strand cDNA from all RNA. Following uracil-DNA glycosylase treatment, all cDNA underwent a first 18-cycle PCR with the universal primers M1SS and BC2_uni_R. For the original study's pipeline: For normalization, 1 million high-quality reads were randomly selected from each sample, with every read carrying a distinct molecular identifier. Reads sharing molecular identifiers were discarded rather than binned into consensus sequences. MiTCR, set to a Q25 quality threshold and the strictest error-elimination algorithm, was used for CDR3 identification, clonotype clustering and error correction. A nonparametric unseen species model using Euler transformation provided a lower-bound estimate of total TCR beta diversity. TCRdb trimmed public reads at Q25 via fastp, called clones via MiXCR and kept in-frame beta chains. Identical CDR3 protein sequences are pooled into one entry, listed with their most common genes and DNA. The V and J calls reflect TCRdb's pipeline rather than the authors' work. The sample has about 970,000 distinct CDR3 sequences on record, about 51% of them singletons. The top ten clones comprise about a fifth of the sample.

Systemically healthy Caucasian individuals from Russia, approximately 39 in total and aged roughly 6 to 100 years, were included as donors. Around 9.7 milliliters of peripheral blood were collected from each donor into EDTA-treated Vacutainer tubes. PBMCs were isolated by Ficoll-Paque density-gradient centrifugation, with at least 7 million obtained per sample. Total RNA, at least 6 micrograms per sample, was extracted from PBMCs with Trizol reagent. For every donor, an aliquot of PBMCs went through flow cytometry to measure the percentages of naive CD45RAhigh/CD27high T cells. The sequenced sample consisted of blood. The sequence was obtained from a woman aged 55 to 70 in good health.

In nucleotides, the sequence is TGTGCCAGCAGGCTTCGGGACACTTTGGAGTTCTTC. This yields the protein CASRLRDTLEFF. The V and J genes are TRBV28 and TRBJ2-1; the D gene is possibly TRBD1, with 6 bases matching. Including the terminal cysteine and phenylalanine, the CDR3 comprises 12 residues. Only the CDR3 DNA stays, 36 bases, in frame from base 1. Relative to germline, V is 6 bases shorter and J is 14 bases shorter, with 17 bases between their ends. CDR1 and CDR2 (MDHEN, SYDVKM) derive from the germline V gene.